A single sample is the source of the 8 T cell receptor beta chains below, sequenced in a study of blood T cell repertoires in COVID-19. Method: immunoSEQ multiplex PCR; TCRdb's copy keeps in-frame clones and lacks some. The table has more than 300,000 clones, 70% to 90% seen once. Sequenced: PBMCs or T cells enriched from blood (not recorded which). Every receptor here comes from a man aged 25-40 years who had recovered from COVID-19.

This chain connects TRBV6-5 to TRBJ2-3; D gene unclear. Looked up from germline, CDR1 is MNHEY and CDR2 is SVGAGI. The CDR3 runs 12 residues. V gave up 6 bases and J gave up 3 bases, with 7 bases separating them. CDR3 loop: CASSGQTDTQYF. CDR3 DNA sequence: TGTGCCAGCAGCGGTCAAACAGATACGCAGTATTTT.

This sequence joins TRBV24-1 and TRBJ2-2, with 12 nucleotides matching TRBD1. V was clipped by 5 bases and J by 3 bases; unmatched bases: 12. This CDR3 has 19 residues. CDR1 is KGHDR, CDR2 SFDVKD, per germline. The chain's CDR3 is CATSARTGTGGADTGELFF. CDR3 sequence (DNA): TGTGCCACCAGTGCACGAACCGGGACAGGGGGCGCCGACACCGGGGAGCTGTTTTTT.

Remarks on this clone: The same CDR3 can be traced to other DNA sequences in this sample. This rearrangement joins TRBV18 to TRBJ2-7; TRBD1 matches 7 bases. V lost 3 bases, J lost 5 bases, and 4 bases stayed unmatched. This CDR3 contains 13 residues. Germline V lookup: CDR1 KGHSH, CDR2 LQKENI. The CDR3 region is CASSPRQGDEQYF. CDR3 nucleotide sequence: TGTGCCAGCTCACCCCGACAGGGCGACGAGCAGTACTTC.

The gene calls are TRBV5-1 and TRBJ1-6; weak D call: TRBD1 (6 bases). The CDR3 runs 15 residues. V was shortened by 2 bases and J by 8 bases, with 14 bases between the two germline ends. The germline gives CDR1 SGHRS, CDR2 YFSETQ. DNA for the CDR3: TGCGCCAGCAGCTTTGGGGGGGCAGGGGATTCACCCCTCCACTTT. Its translation is CASSFGGAGDSPLHF.

This clone was counted between two and nine times. J is TRBJ1-2 and V is TRBV19, with D perhaps TRBD1 (5 bases). The CDR3 has 15 residues. CDR1 is LNHDA and CDR2 is SQIVND in the germline V gene (reference sequence). V was clipped by 9 bases and J by 2 bases, with 19 bases between them. The CDR3 bases are TGTGCCAGCATATTTACAGGAGGGAGAAACTATGGCTACACCTTC. It translates to CASIFTGGRNYGYTF.

The chain uses TRBV28 and TRBJ1-4; D is possibly TRBD1 (5 bases). The CDR3 is made up of 15 amino acids. CDR1 is MDHEN, CDR2 SYDVKM, per germline. V was trimmed by 4 bases and J by 8 bases, leaving 17 bases between them. As DNA, the CDR3 is TGTGCCAGCAGTTCCACCGGGCCGGGGGACGAAAAACTGTTTTTT. Its protein product is CASSSTGPGDEKLFF.

The chain uses TRBV3-1 (or the pseudogene TRBV3-2) and TRBJ1-2; D might be TRBD1 (6 bases). The CDR3 contains 13 residues. The germline gives CDR1 LGHDT, CDR2 YNNKEL (reference sequence). V gave up 3 bases and J gave up 6 bases, with 11 bases separating them. The CDR3, as DNA: TGTGCCAGCAGCCATCGAGGGGGAGATGGCTACACCTTC. It codes for CASSHRGGDGYTF.

J is TRBJ1-2 and V is TRBV4-1; 11 bases map to TRBD1. This CDR3 has 16 residues. Germline loops: CDR1 MGHRA, CDR2 YSYEKL. V was pared by 0 bases and J by 5 bases, with 5 bases of the junction left unmatched. The CDR3 region is CASSQEPGQGAYGYTF. Written as DNA, the CDR3 is TGCGCCAGCAGCCAAGAGCCAGGACAGGGGGCTTATGGCTACACCTTC.